This T cell receptor beta chain comes out of a study of immune heterogeneity within non-small cell lung tumors. Study-level points and caveats: Identical dominant CDR3 beta clonotypes were found repeatedly across the tumor sites of a single patient, and these appeared alongside high-frequency clones that were unique to particular tumor locations.

The CDR3 is 15 residues long. The germline V gene encodes CDR1 SEHNR and CDR2 FQNEAQ (reference sequence). Trimming left V 5 bases short and J 0 bases short, with 13 bases between. This clonotype showed up many times. Its antigen is as yet unknown. TCRs were amplified from 600 to 700 ng gDNA of bulk tumor per sample. In surgery, several biopsies were collected from each primary tumor at widely spaced sites. These patients got curative surgery after being newly diagnosed with untreated non-small cell lung cancer. Multiplex PCR employing 32 V and 13 J primers generated amplicons of the TCR beta CDR3. A single record per CDR3 protein comes from TCRdb applying MiXCR to the multiplex PCR reads. The data show 9,000 to 13,000 distinct CDR3 sequences, roughly 27% seen once.

Sequencing was carried out using lung tumor tissue. V gene TRBV7-9 combines with J gene TRBJ1-1; D may be TRBD1 (6 bases). The sequence derives from a man aged 45-65 years with non-small cell lung cancer. The chain's CDR3 is CASSRGQPMNTEAFF. CDR3 bases: TGTGCCAGCAGCCGCGGACAGCCCATGAACACTGAAGCTTTCTTT.